Shown below are 17 T cell receptor beta chains from a single sample sequenced in a study of blood T cells in healthy people across ages (dated by TCRdb to about 2015). The method was 5' RACE. Sequencing instrument: Illumina HiSeq 2500. A second PCR of roughly 7 to 11 cycles was performed with a sample-barcoded 5' primer and a J-beta primer mix. The raw public reads went through TCRdb reprocessing: fastp at Q25, MiXCR clone calling, in-frame beta chains kept. All rows with the same CDR3 protein become a single entry with the most common DNA and genes. This sample holds 500,000 to 700,000 distinct CDR3 sequences; approximately 30% were observed only once. The top ten hold 15% to 18% of the sample. The specimen was blood. Receptors were obtained from a woman of 80 years or more in good health.

This clonotype was counted a few times. Just one base apart from a much larger clone, this may be a read error. The V gene is TRBV12-3 or TRBV12-4, the J gene TRBJ2-3, with 8 bases that match TRBD1. The CDR3 extends over 13 amino acids. The CDR3 DNA is TGTGCCAGCACGCGGGACAGGACAGATGCGCAGTATTTT. Its translation: CASTRDRTDAQYF.

The chain carries TRBV5-1 and TRBJ2-1; D remains ambiguous. Trimming left V 0 bases short and J 6 bases short, with 16 bases between. Germline assignment: CDR1 SGHRS and CDR2 YFSETQ. The CDR3 is 16 amino acids. CDR3 sequence: CASSLGARSAGNEQFF. The DNA for the CDR3 is TGCGCCAGCAGCTTGGGGGCCAGGTCCGCTGGCAATGAGCAGTTCTTC.

The V gene is TRBV6-6, the J gene TRBJ1-6; possibly TRBD1 for D (6 bases). The V gene's germline CDR1 is MNHNY and CDR2 SVGAGI (reference sequence). The CDR3 has 13 residues. The ends were cut back, 0 bases at V and 13 bases at J, with 10 bases in the middle. The CDR3 DNA follows: TGTGCCAGCAGTTACTCGAAGCAGGGGCCCCTCCACTTT. Translating gives CASSYSKQGPLHF.

This clonotype has ten or more counts. The chain recombines TRBV18 with TRBJ1-4; 8 nucleotides match TRBD1. With 5 bases clipped from V and 4 bases from J, the junction kept 6 bases outside the gene matches. The CDR3 has 15 amino acids. CDR1 and CDR2 (germline): KGHSH, LQKENI. This CDR3 is CASSSGTGYNEKLFF. CDR3 nucleotides: TGTGCCAGCTCATCCGGGACAGGATATAATGAAAAACTGTTTTTT.

Regarding this clonotype: A read error may be the cause here, since a much bigger clone is one base away. The CDR3 sequence: CASSLPGGGNYGHTF. The CDR3 region has the DNA TGCGCCAGCAGCTTACCCGGAGGGGGCAACTATGGCCACACCTTC. The chain links TRBV5-1 to TRBJ1-2; 7 positions agree with TRBD1. This CDR3 spans 15 amino acids. Per the germline V gene, CDR1 is SGHRS and CDR2 is YFSETQ.

This clonotype occurred many times. CDR3 region: CSARPAAGTGYGYTF. CDR3 nucleotide sequence: TGCAGTGCTAGGCCCGCCGCCGGGACAGGTTATGGCTACACCTTC. The chain combines TRBV20-1 with TRBJ1-2; 8 bases are a match to TRBD1. J was trimmed by 5 bases and V by 3 bases; bases with no gene match: 11. The CDR3 runs 15 residues. Germline V gene data show CDR1 as DFQATT and CDR2 as SNEGSKA (reference sequence).

Note on this clonotype: A much larger clone lies a single base off, so this may be a read error. The V gene is TRBV7-2, the J gene TRBJ2-7; 11 bases line up with TRBD2. The CDR3 loop spans 15 amino acids. CDR1 SGHTA and CDR2 FQGNSA come from the germline V gene. V lost 6 bases to trimming and J lost 4 bases; unmatched junction nucleotides: 8. CDR3 sequence: CASSVSGGAGYEQYF. Here the CDR3 DNA reads TGTGCCAGCAGTGTTAGCGGGGGGGCAGGATACGAGCAGTACTTC.

Comment on this clonotype: The junction differs from germline at one of its ends, possibly a read error. The V and J genes are TRBV7-7 and TRBJ2-7; 7 bases are shared with TRBD1. This CDR3 is 16 amino acids long. Germline V CDR1 and CDR2: SSHAT, FNYEAQ (reference sequence). CDR3 sequence (DNA): TGTGCTAGCAGCTTAGGGGACACAGGGGCCTACAATGAGCAGTACTTC. Translated: CASSLGDTGAYNEQYF.

The rearrangement joins TRBV7-2 to TRBJ2-6; no firm D call. This CDR3 region has 16 residues. Germline V gives CDR1 SGHTA, CDR2 FQGNSA. Trimming shortened V by 5 bases and J by 0 bases, and 11 bases separated the two germline ends. CDR3 loop: CASSPIWFSGANVLTF. CDR3 DNA: TGTGCCAGCAGCCCTATCTGGTTCTCTGGGGCCAACGTCCTGACTTTC.

This clonotype was counted many times. V and J are TRBV5-5 and TRBJ2-7, with 7 bases matching TRBD1. This CDR3 region has 14 residues. Germline V lookup: CDR1 SGHKS, CDR2 YYEKEE (reference sequence). Losses at the gene ends were 0 bases for V and 5 bases for J; bases not matched to a gene: 5. The CDR3 spells CASSLGNRGDEQYF. The CDR3 nucleotides read TGTGCCAGCAGCTTGGGGAACAGGGGAGACGAGCAGTACTTC.

The table lists this clonotype with many counts. J is TRBJ2-1 and V is TRBV11-2, with D possibly matching TRBD2 (5 bases). The CDR3 is 15 residues long. V was clipped by 3 bases and J by 1 base, with 10 bases between them. The V gene's germline CDR1 is SGHAT and CDR2 FQNNGV. The chain's CDR3 is CASSFGLTSYNEQFF. The CDR3 coding sequence is TGTGCCAGCAGCTTCGGACTGACGTCCTACAATGAGCAGTTCTTC.

This clonotype was detected ten times or more. CDR3 DNA: TGTGCCAGCAGCAAATTTACTAGACGGGGTACGCAGTATTTT. Its protein is CASSKFTRRGTQYF. The chain employs TRBV21-1 and TRBJ2-3; whether TRBD2, the table's D call, matches the DNA was not checked. TRBV21-1 is listed as a pseudogene. The CDR3 covers 14 residues.

This clonotype occurred many times. The rearrangement joins TRBV7-6 to TRBJ1-6; D unclear. This CDR3 is built from 16 residues. CDR1 and CDR2 (germline): SGHVS, FNYEAQ. V gave up 1 base and J gave up 6 bases, with 13 bases separating them. For the CDR3, the DNA is TGTGCCAGCAGCTTAGTAGCAGGTAGCCTTAATTCACCCCTCCACTTT. Its translation is CASSLVAGSLNSPLHF.

A word on this clonotype: One junction end does not reproduce the germline sequence, and a read error may be involved. The chain couples TRBV7-8 to TRBJ2-1, with 11 nucleotides matching TRBD2. Looked up from germline, CDR1 is SGHVS and CDR2 is FQNEAQ. This CDR3 region has 15 residues. CDR3 DNA sequence: TGTGCCGGCAGTCTATTAGCGGGGGGGGGAAATGAGCAGTTCTTC. Encoded protein: CAGSLLAGGGNEQFF.

This clonotype was seen repeatedly, ten times or more. This sequence joins TRBV5-1 and TRBJ2-1, with 8 bases that match TRBD1. The length of the CDR3 is 14 residues. Germline V gives CDR1 SGHRS, CDR2 YFSETQ. V lost 1 base, J lost 9 bases, and 6 bases stayed unmatched. The CDR3, as DNA: TGCGCCAGCAGCTTGATCGCAGGGGGCGGTGAGCAGTTCTTC. It specifies CASSLIAGGGEQFF.

This clonotype occurred many times. The rearrangement uses TRBV5-5 and TRBJ1-2, with D possibly TRBD1 on 6 matching bases. Germline CDR1 SGHKS, CDR2 YYEKEE (reference sequence). The CDR3 extends over 15 amino acids. V was shortened by 3 bases and J by 4 bases, with 16 bases between the two germline ends. The CDR3 protein is CASSSNPAGVYGYTF. CDR3 nucleotide sequence: TGTGCCAGCAGCTCCAACCCCGCAGGGGTCTATGGCTACACCTTC.

The sample holds a few counts of this clonotype. This rearrangement joins TRBV30 to TRBJ2-7; TRBD1 is a possible D gene (6 bases). The end of the DNA is better explained by TRBJ2-5, so the J call may be wrong. Germline V gives CDR1 GTSNPN, CDR2 SVGIG (reference sequence). The CDR3 is 11 residues long. The CDR3 bases are TGTGCCTGGAAGGGGGTGCAGACCCAGTACTTC. It is translated as CAWKGVQTQYF.